This TCR beta chain was captured in a study of shared clonotypes between healthy human individuals. CD8 cells regarded as naive lacked CD45RO, were positively chosen for CCR7, and omitted terminally differentiated effector memory CD45RA+ cells. Every donor, a Caucasian adult, lived in Nashville, Tennessee. This CDR3 has 13 amino acids. Germline lookup yields CDR1 SGHAT and CDR2 FQNNGV. V dropped 4 bases and J dropped 3 bases, with 10 bases sitting between them. Method: immunoSEQ multiplex PCR; TCRdb's copy keeps in-frame clones and lacks some. This sample has approximately 2,200,000 clones, with 90% to 95% found just once. Comment on this clone: The target antigen is unknown.

Overall study findings and caveats: Sharing across four donors was seen in 4.5% to 6.5% of naive CD4 clonotypes.

This receptor was taken from a man between 18 and 35 years old in good health. Some clones in this sample may be carry-over from other donors' samples. The chain couples TRBV11-2 to TRBJ2-7; D is perhaps TRBD2 (5 bases). The sample was naive CD8+ T cells from PBMCs. In nucleotides, the CDR3 is TGTGCCAGCAGCTCTGACCGGGACTACGAGCAGTACTTC. It codes for CASSSDRDYEQYF.